This TCR beta chain originates from a study of beta chain features in type 1 diabetes. Reverse transcribing all isolated RNA meant expressed TCRB transcripts were sequenced. An average roughly 3.6 million reads came from naive, central memory and regulatory T cell samples. TCRdb's copy holds only in-frame clones and misses some; the assay was immunoSEQ multiplex PCR. The data contain fewer than 250,000 clones, more than 9% of them singletons. CDR1 and CDR2 (germline): SGHKS, YYEKEE (reference sequence). Losses at the gene ends were 4 bases for V and 0 bases for J; bases not matched to a gene: 4. CDR3 length: 15 amino acids.

The sequence came from a woman younger than 30 in good health. Sequencing was carried out using naive CD4+ T cells from blood. V gene TRBV5-5 combines with J gene TRBJ2-1; 7 nucleotides line up with TRBD2. The CDR3 DNA sequence: TGTGCCAGCAGCGGGGACTACTTCTCCTACAATGAGCAGTTCTTC. Protein product: CASSGDYFSYNEQFF.